A single sample is the source of the 29 T cell receptor beta chains below, sequenced in a study of shared clonotypes between healthy human individuals. Assay used: immunoSEQ multiplex PCR; TCRdb lists only in-frame clones, some missing. The sample records 450,000 or so clones, 75% to 80% being singletons. The sequencing input was PBMCs. These receptor sequences come from a woman aged 40 to 50 in good health. Some clones in this sample may be carry-over from other donors' samples.

Of note for this clone: A far larger clone is only one base removed, so a read error is likely. Without the conserved terminal phenylalanine or tryptophan, this CDR3 likely stems from a read error. The J gene is TRBJ2-4, the V gene TRBV7-9; no reliable D call. Trimming removed 3 bases at V and 0 bases at J, with 6 bases between. This CDR3 is 14 amino acids long. CDR1 SEHNR and CDR2 FQNEAQ come from the germline V gene (reference sequence). CDR3 sequence: CASSLVVAKNIQYL. The CDR3 DNA sequence: TGTGCCAGCAGCTTGGTTGTAGCCAAAAACATTCAGTACCTC.

This clone was recorded a few times. The genes are TRBV5-3 and TRBJ2-6; 14 nucleotides agree with TRBD2. TRBV5-3 is sorted into the ORF group, with uncertain function. Trimming took 0 bases from V and 2 from J; bases not matched to a gene: 1. The CDR3 has 18 amino acids. The CDR3 coding sequence is TGTGCCAGAAGCTTGGGGGGACTAGCGGGAGCTGGGGCCAACGTCCTGACTTTC. Translated: CARSLGGLAGAGANVLTF.

This chain uses TRBV11-2 with TRBJ2-1, with D perhaps matching TRBD2 (6 bases). Between the trimmed V and J ends, which lost 0 bases and 9 bases, there was a span of 15 bases. The germline gives CDR1 SGHAT, CDR2 FQNNGV. The CDR3 totals 15 residues. The CDR3 here is CASSLDPAGRAEQFF. The CDR3 DNA follows: TGTGCCAGCAGCTTAGACCCAGCGGGTAGGGCTGAGCAGTTCTTC.

This clone showed up just once. In nucleotides, the CDR3 is TGTGCCAGCTCGAAAGAGACGGATACGCAGTATTTT. It specifies CASSKETDTQYF. The rearrangement uses TRBV19 and TRBJ2-3; D is unclear. The germline gives CDR1 LNHDA, CDR2 SQIVND (reference sequence). There are 12 residues in the CDR3. V was clipped by 9 bases and J by 6 bases, with 13 bases between them.

As regards this clone: A far larger clone is off by one base, so a read error is likely. The chain recombines TRBV10-3 with TRBJ2-7; TRBD1 might be the D (5 bases). Germline V CDR1 and CDR2: ENHRY, SYGVKD. The CDR3 runs to 12 residues. CDR3 residues: CAISREGYEQCF. CDR3 bases: TGTGCCATCAGCAGGGAAGGTTACGAGCAGTGCTTC.

CDR3 coding DNA: TGTGCCTGGCACAGGGACAGCAGGGCCTACGAGCAGTACTTC. It is translated as CAWHRDSRAYEQYF. The gene calls are TRBV30 and TRBJ2-7; 7 nucleotides match TRBD1. There are 14 residues in the CDR3. The germline V gene encodes CDR1 GTSNPN and CDR2 SVGIG (reference sequence). Trimming removed 5 bases from V and 2 bases from J; junction bases left unmatched: 9.

The chain has TRBV29-1 and TRBJ1-4, with 9 nucleotides matching TRBD1. CDR3 length equals 17 residues. CDR1 is SQVTM and CDR2 is ANQGSEA in the germline V gene. Unmatched junction bases numbered 15, after V lost 3 bases and J lost 7 bases. CDR3: CSVDAGHGGTGSEKLFF. The CDR3 DNA is TGCAGCGTTGACGCCGGGCACGGGGGGACAGGGAGTGAAAAACTGTTTTTT.

For this clone: A single base is all that separates this from a far larger clone, so a read error is likely. The chain has TRBV5-1 and TRBJ2-6; a possible D gene is TRBD1 (5 bases). This CDR3 comprises 18 residues. Looked up from germline, CDR1 is SGHRS and CDR2 is YFSETQ. CDR3: CASSLGVVDTSGANVLAF. The CDR3 bases are TGCGCCAGCAGCTTGGGCGTTGTAGATACCTCTGGGGCCAACGTCCTGGCTTTC. The whole variable domain, filled in from reference TRBV5-1 and TRBJ2-6, reads KAGVTQTPRYLIKTRGQQVTLSCSPISGHRSVSWYQQTPGQGLQFLFEYFSETQRNKGNFPGRFSGRQFSNSRSEMNVSTLELGDSALYLCASSLGVVDTSGANVLAFGAGSRLTVL.

This chain links TRBV18 with TRBJ1-2; no reliable D call. The CDR3 length is 12 residues. Germline V CDR1 and CDR2: KGHSH, LQKENI. The germline V and J ends were trimmed by 3 bases and 8 bases, with 10 bases remaining between them. CDR3 loop: CASSPEVEGYTF. Here the CDR3 DNA reads TGTGCCAGCTCACCGGAGGTGGAGGGCTACACCTTC. Full variable domain (missing parts from reference TRBV18 and TRBJ1-2): NAGVMQNPRHLVRRRGQEARLRCSPMKGHSHVYWYRQLPEEGLKFMVYLQKENIIDESGMPKERFSAEFPKEGPSILRIQQVVRGDSAAYFCASSPEVEGYTFGSGTRLTVV.

The chain joins TRBV7-9 to TRBJ2-5, with TRBD2 matching over 11 bases. Germline values: CDR1 SEHNR, CDR2 FQNEAQ (reference sequence). Unmatched junction bases numbered 18, after V lost 8 bases and J lost 1 base. The CDR3 has 19 amino acids. The CDR3 DNA is TGTGCCAGCTTTTTCTTGGGACTAGCGGCGCTAGAGTCCCAAGAGACCCAGTACTTC. It encodes CASFFLGLAALESQETQYF.

V gene TRBV9 combines with J gene TRBJ1-1; the D gene is possibly TRBD1 (5 bases). V lost 0 bases to trimming and J lost 1 base, with 10 bases between them. Germline V CDR1 and CDR2: SGDLS, YYNGEE. This CDR3 region has 15 residues. CDR3 region: CASSVELGENTEAFF. The CDR3 DNA is TGTGCCAGCAGCGTAGAGTTAGGGGAGAACACTGAAGCTTTCTTT.

For this clone: A far larger clone is only one base removed, so a read error is likely. The chain recombines TRBV4-1 with TRBJ2-7; D is unclear. The CDR3 contains 13 residues. From germline, CDR1 is MGHRA and CDR2 YSYEKL. The CDR3 region has the DNA TGCACCAGCAGCCACACTGACCGTTACGAGCAGTACTTC. It translates to CTSSHTDRYEQYF.

The CDR3 nucleotides read TGTGCCAGCAGTTTAGGGGGGGTTCTCACTGAAGCTTTCTTT. Protein sequence: CASSLGGVLTEAFF. The genes are TRBV27 and TRBJ1-1; maybe TRBD1 (5 bases). Germline V gene lookup returns CDR1 MNHEY and CDR2 SMNVEV (reference sequence). The V and J ends lost 2 bases and 4 bases respectively, with 11 bases between them. The CDR3 length is 14 residues.

This chain uses TRBV13 with TRBJ2-5; D may correspond to TRBD1 or TRBD2 (5 bases each). Between the trimmed V and J ends, which lost 8 bases and 2 bases, there was a span of 15 bases. CDR3 length equals 14 residues. CDR1 is PRHDT, CDR2 FYEKMQ, per germline (reference sequence). The DNA for the CDR3 is TGTGCCAGCGGGCTCGGGACCATACAAGAGACCCAGTACTTC. Encoded protein: CASGLGTIQETQYF.

The chain combines TRBV28 with TRBJ2-2; D ambiguous. CDR1 is MDHEN and CDR2 is SYDVKM in the germline V gene. The CDR3 runs to 13 residues. V lost 7 bases and J 4 bases, leaving 10 bases between the germline ends. The CDR3: CASISRSTGELFF. The CDR3 DNA reads as TGTGCCAGCATCTCTAGGTCCACCGGGGAGCTGTTTTTT. The full variable domain, with the rest looked up from reference TRBV28 and TRBJ2-2, is DVKVTQSSRYLVKRTGEKVFLECVQDMDHENMFWYRQDPGLGLRLIYFSYDVKMKEKGDIPEGYSVSREKKERFSLILESASTNQTSMYLCASISRSTGELFFGEGSRLTVL.

This clone showed up just once. The CDR3 sequence: CATKQGIYSYGYTF. In DNA form, the CDR3 reads TGTGCCACCAAACAGGGTATTTATTCCTATGGCTACACCTTC. V is TRBV28 and J is TRBJ1-2, with a weak D call TRBD1 (6 bases). This CDR3 has 14 residues. Trimming stripped 10 bases from V and 4 bases from J, with 19 bases between. Germline CDR1 MDHEN, CDR2 SYDVKM.

Turning to this clone: This may arise from a read error, as a much more abundant clone is one base away. The CDR3 does not end in the conserved phenylalanine or tryptophan, so this is likely a read error. The V call is TRBV29-1, the J call TRBJ2-3; 7 nucleotides match TRBD1. Germline V gene lookup returns CDR1 SQVTM and CDR2 ANQGSEA. This CDR3 has 13 residues. V shed 7 bases and J 3 bases; nucleotides not matched to a gene: 7. CDR3 region: CSERRDRTDTQYL. CDR3 DNA sequence: TGCAGCGAACGCCGGGACAGAACAGATACGCAGTATCTT.

The chain carries TRBV28 and TRBJ2-2; 12 nucleotides line up with TRBD2. This CDR3 is built from 17 residues. The germline V gene has CDR1 MDHEN and CDR2 SYDVKM. The V gene end was trimmed by 2 bases and the J gene end by 6 bases; junction bases not matched to a gene: 7. The DNA of the CDR3 is TGTGCCAGCAGTTTAGAGCTAGCGGGAGGGCGTGCCGGGGAGCTGTTTTTT. Amino acid sequence: CASSLELAGGRAGELFF.

The chain is built from TRBV7-3 and TRBJ2-1; tentatively, D is TRBD1 (6 bases). The CDR3 length is 17 residues. The germline V gene has CDR1 SGHTA and CDR2 FQGTGA. V was trimmed by 6 bases and J by 0 bases, leaving 18 bases between them. CDR3: CASSSGQPYSSYNEQFF. For the CDR3, the DNA is TGTGCCAGCAGTTCCGGACAGCCGTACAGCTCCTACAATGAGCAGTTCTTC.

The J gene is TRBJ2-2, the V gene TRBV18; tentatively, D is TRBD1 (5 bases). Per germline, CDR1 KGHSH and CDR2 LQKENI. The CDR3 totals 16 residues. The ends were cut back, 1 base at V and 0 bases at J, with 9 bases in the middle. CDR3 in amino acids: CASSPRRGTNTGELFF. The CDR3 nucleotides read TGTGCCAGCTCACCACGAAGGGGTACGAACACCGGGGAGCTGTTTTTT.

The chain uses TRBV7-3 and TRBJ2-3, with D possibly being TRBD1 (5 bases). From germline, CDR1 is SGHTA and CDR2 FQGTGA. This CDR3 spans 16 amino acids. The V end lost 5 bases, the J end lost 3 bases, and 18 bases lay between the germline ends. CDR3: CASSPQGFRGTDTQYF. CDR3 DNA: TGTGCCAGCAGCCCGCAGGGTTTTAGGGGAACAGATACGCAGTATTTT.

The genes are TRBV28 and TRBJ1-1; 8 positions agree with TRBD1. Germline V lookup: CDR1 MDHEN, CDR2 SYDVKM. V lost 3 bases, J lost 4 bases, and 7 bases stayed unmatched. This CDR3 comprises 15 residues. This chain's CDR3 is CASSLRTGRGTEAFF. DNA for the CDR3: TGTGCCAGCAGTTTGCGGACAGGGAGGGGCACTGAAGCTTTCTTT. Variable domain in full (rest from reference TRBV28 and TRBJ1-1): DVKVTQSSRYLVKRTGEKVFLECVQDMDHENMFWYRQDPGLGLRLIYFSYDVKMKEKGDIPEGYSVSREKKERFSLILESASTNQTSMYLCASSLRTGRGTEAFFGQGTRLTVV.

This clone was counted a single time. This rearrangement joins TRBV20-1 to TRBJ1-1; no definite D call. The ends were cut back, 6 bases at V and 3 bases at J, with 8 bases in the middle. The CDR3 runs 11 residues. CDR1 is DFQATT and CDR2 is SNEGSKA in the germline V gene (reference sequence). The CDR3 loop reads CSAPWDTEAFF. CDR3 sequence (DNA): TGCAGTGCGCCTTGGGACACTGAAGCTTTCTTT.

The V call is TRBV6-5, the J call TRBJ2-2; the D gene could be TRBD1 or TRBD2 (5 bases each). CDR1 is MNHEY and CDR2 is SVGAGI in the germline V gene. The V and J ends lost 2 bases and 5 bases respectively, with 15 bases between them. CDR3 length: 16 amino acids. DNA of the CDR3: TGTGCCAGCAGTTACACGTCCGGGGCTAGTACCGGGGAGCTGTTTTTT. Translation gives CASSYTSGASTGELFF.

The chain is built from TRBV28 and TRBJ1-2, with 7 bases that match TRBD1. Germline assignment: CDR1 MDHEN and CDR2 SYDVKM. The CDR3 covers 13 residues. V shed 7 bases and J 4 bases; nucleotides not matched to a gene: 6. CDR3 region: CASNSGTAYGYTF. DNA of the CDR3: TGTGCCAGCAACTCCGGGACAGCCTATGGCTACACCTTC.

This rearrangement joins TRBV18 to TRBJ2-3; D unclear. Trimming stripped 2 bases from V and 1 base from J, with 13 bases between. There are 16 residues in the CDR3. The germline V gene has CDR1 KGHSH and CDR2 LQKENI. The CDR3 DNA is TGTGCCAGCTCACCAGTCCAGGTCTTGGGCACAGATACGCAGTATTTT. The encoded protein is CASSPVQVLGTDTQYF. Based on the CDR3 plus reference TRBV18 and TRBJ2-3, the full variable domain is NAGVMQNPRHLVRRRGQEARLRCSPMKGHSHVYWYRQLPEEGLKFMVYLQKENIIDESGMPKERFSAEFPKEGPSILRIQQVVRGDSAAYFCASSPVQVLGTDTQYFGPGTRLTVL.

This clone was found a few times. The V call is TRBV9, the J call TRBJ2-2; D assignment may be TRBD1 or TRBD2 (5 bases each). Trimming removed 5 bases from V and 3 bases from J, with 11 bases in between. The CDR3 consists of 14 residues. In germline, CDR1 is SGDLS, CDR2 YYNGEE. The CDR3 nucleotides read TGTGCCAGCAGGTCAGGGACGGACACCGGGGAGCTGTTTTTT. Its protein product is CASRSGTDTGELFF. Full variable domain (missing parts from reference TRBV9 and TRBJ2-2): DSGVTQTPKHLITATGQRVTLRCSPRSGDLSVYWYQQSLDQGLQFLIQYYNGEERAKGNILERFSAQQFPDLHSELNLSSLELGDSALYFCASRSGTDTGELFFGEGSRLTVL.

The chain uses TRBV15 and TRBJ2-7; D might be TRBD1 or TRBD2, each matching 5 bases. Germline assignment: CDR1 LNHNV and CDR2 YYDKDF (reference sequence). The CDR3 sequence is 16 residues long. V was clipped by 1 base and J by 2 bases, with 15 bases between them. CDR3 sequence reads: CATSRASSPGPYEQYF. CDR3 bases: TGTGCCACCAGCAGAGCCAGCAGTCCGGGGCCCTACGAGCAGTACTTC.

The chain couples TRBV14 to TRBJ1-4; D is ambiguous. The germline CDR1 and CDR2 sequences are SGHDN and FVKESK. The CDR3 sequence is 16 residues long. Trimming shortened V by 0 bases and J by 4 bases, and 12 bases separated the two germline ends. In DNA form, the CDR3 reads TGTGCCAGCAGCCAAGATCTTTACGGACTTAATGAAAAACTGTTTTTT. It yields the protein CASSQDLYGLNEKLFF.